This TCR beta chain appears in the sequencing data of a study of OX40 agonist ivuxolimab in advanced cancers. For the study at large: Around 40% of patients had received prior checkpoint inhibitor therapy. Three patients had partial responses: one hepatocellular carcinoma, two cutaneous melanoma. General study points: It was not determined which antigens were specifically recognized by the peripheral T cells that had undergone clonal expansion.

About this clone itself: Its antigen is still unknown.

Assay: immunoSEQ multiplex PCR; the TCRdb copy retains only in-frame clones and omits some. The sample records about 53,000 clones, 84% being singletons. Germline assignment: CDR1 SGHAT and CDR2 FQNNGV. This CDR3 spans 17 amino acids. After removal of 3 bases from V and 2 bases from J, the junction contained 7 bases not matched to a gene. The material was CD4+ or CD8+ T cells sorted from blood, obtained in a trial of the OX40 agonist ivuxolimab. The source of this sequence is an adult with an advanced solid tumor such as melanoma, head and neck, liver or kidney cancer. V is TRBV11-2 and J is TRBJ2-1, with 10 bases identical to TRBD1. This CDR3 is CASSFGPGTGAYNEQFF. The CDR3 DNA reads TGTGCCAGCAGCTTCGGACCCGGGACAGGGGCCTACAATGAGCAGTTCTTC.